This TCR beta chain came from a study of T cell responses to AZD1222 COVID-19 vaccine. V shed 8 bases and J shed 4 bases, with 12 bases lying between them. Germline V CDR1 and CDR2: MNHEY, SMNVEV (reference sequence). CDR3 length equals 12 residues. To note about this clone: Its antigen is as yet unknown.

Findings of the study overall: The CD4 TCRs associated with vaccination extended across spike and predominated at 160-218 and 743-854. Repertoire samples came only from after the peak T cell response. Within unmutated variant regions lay the reported targets of nearly half of spike-specific TCRs. Seropositive status at baseline applied to only a handful of AZD1222 recipients.

The data were produced by immunoSEQ multiplex PCR, yet TCRdb's version contains in-frame clones alone and is incomplete. The sample includes about 120,000 clones, 92% of them seen just once. The receptor was derived from an adult who received the AZD1222 COVID-19 vaccine. The sample here was peripheral blood, taken 28 days after the second AZD1222 dose. V usage is TRBV27 and J usage is TRBJ2-7; no reliable D call. CDR3: CASGVQSYEQYF. Here the CDR3 DNA reads TGTGCCAGCGGCGTCCAATCATACGAGCAGTACTTC.